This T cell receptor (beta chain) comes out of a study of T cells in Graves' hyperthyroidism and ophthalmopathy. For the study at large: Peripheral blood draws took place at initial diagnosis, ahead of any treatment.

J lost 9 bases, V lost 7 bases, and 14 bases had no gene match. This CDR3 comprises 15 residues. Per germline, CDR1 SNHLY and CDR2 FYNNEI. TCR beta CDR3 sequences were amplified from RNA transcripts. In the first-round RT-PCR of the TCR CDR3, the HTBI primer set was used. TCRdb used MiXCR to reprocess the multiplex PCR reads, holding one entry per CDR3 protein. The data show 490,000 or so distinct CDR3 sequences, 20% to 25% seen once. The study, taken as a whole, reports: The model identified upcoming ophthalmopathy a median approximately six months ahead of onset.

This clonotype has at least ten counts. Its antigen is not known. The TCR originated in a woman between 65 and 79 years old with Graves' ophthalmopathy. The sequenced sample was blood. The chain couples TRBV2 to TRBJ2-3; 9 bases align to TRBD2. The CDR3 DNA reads TGTGCCAGCAAGTCTAGGTTAGCGGGAGTTGACACGCAGTATTTT. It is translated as CASKSRLAGVDTQYF.